The present TCR beta chain was sequenced within a study of blood T cell repertoires in COVID-19. Study summary: The United States, Italy and Spain were the sources of the acute and convalescent COVID-19 samples.

This clone showed up just once. Germline loops: CDR1 DFQATT, CDR2 SNEGSKA (reference sequence). CDR3 length: 12 amino acids. V gave up 3 bases and J gave up 6 bases, with 12 bases separating them. This study enrolled people aged roughly 18 to 100 from about two dozen US geographic areas. Participants' reported clinical history set cohort assignment. Original methodology: Counts of nucleated cells, estimated from reference gene primer amplification, were obtained. Method: immunoSEQ multiplex PCR; TCRdb's copy keeps in-frame clones and lacks some. V and J calls and clone size are as listed in that table; D and trimming were resolved from the DNA. This table holds 140,000 or so clones, over 80% found once.

This receptor was identified in a woman between 35 and 50 years old who had recovered from COVID-19. This sequence joins TRBV20-1 and TRBJ2-7; a weak D match, TRBD2 (5 bases). The sample comprised PBMCs or T cells enriched from blood (not recorded which). The CDR3 DNA is TGCAGTGCTAGTTCCGGGGTTGGCGAGCAGTACTTC. As protein: CSASSGVGEQYF.